A single sample is the source of the 22 T cell receptor beta chains below, sequenced in a study of blood T cell repertoires in COVID-19. Only in-frame clones appear in the TCRdb table, and some are missing; sequencing was by immunoSEQ multiplex PCR. The repertoire has about 270,000 clones, over 70% of them found once; the top ten carry 4.5% to 7%. Sequences were obtained from peripheral blood. All receptors come from a man older than 75 with acute or convalescent COVID-19.

The V and J genes are TRBV27 and TRBJ2-5, with D perhaps TRBD2 (5 bases). Germline V gives CDR1 MNHEY, CDR2 SMNVEV (reference sequence). The CDR3 extends over 15 amino acids. Trimming took off 3 bases at V and 2 bases at J, with 13 bases between the two ends. The CDR3 is CASSFGGSLQETQYF. CDR3 sequence (DNA): TGTGCCAGCAGTTTCGGTGGGAGTCTACAAGAGACCCAGTACTTC.

This clone has only one observation. This CDR3 is also generated by other DNA sequences in the sample. The chain links TRBV3-1 (or the pseudogene TRBV3-2) to TRBJ1-1; no clear D gene. Trimming removed 4 bases at V and 1 base at J, with 10 bases between. This CDR3 has 14 amino acids. Per the germline V gene, CDR1 is LGHDT and CDR2 is YNNKEL (reference sequence). DNA of the CDR3: TGTGCCAGCAGCCGAGGGCAAACGAACACTGAAGCTTTCTTT. Amino acids: CASSRGQTNTEAFF.

V usage is TRBV30 and J usage is TRBJ1-6; D gene uncertain. CDR1 and CDR2 from the germline V gene are GTSNPN and SVGIG (reference sequence). The germline V and J ends were trimmed by 4 bases and 0 bases, with 10 bases remaining between them. This CDR3 has 15 amino acids. As DNA, the CDR3 is TGTGCCTGGACGACGGGGAGCTCCTATAATTCACCCCTCCACTTT. Protein: CAWTTGSSYNSPLHF.

The rearrangement joins TRBV20-1 to TRBJ2-7; D is uncertain. Germline V lookup: CDR1 DFQATT, CDR2 SNEGSKA (reference sequence). Trimming pared 3 bases from V and 2 bases from J, leaving 2 bases between. The CDR3 length is 10 residues. CDR3 DNA sequence: TGCAGTGCTAGCGCCTACGAGCAGTACTTC. This encodes CSASAYEQYF.

This clone came up a few times. V and J are TRBV3-1 (or the pseudogene TRBV3-2) and TRBJ1-1; 7 bases fit TRBD1. Looked up from germline, CDR1 is LGHDT and CDR2 is YNNKEL (reference sequence). This CDR3 comprises 14 residues. The V segment lost 5 bases and the J segment 3 bases; nucleotides outside the gene matches: 6. CDR3 nucleotide sequence: TGTGCCAGCAGCAACAGGGGTGGGGACACTGAAGCTTTCTTT. Its translation is CASSNRGGDTEAFF.

V and J are TRBV27 and TRBJ2-1, with 8 bases that match TRBD2. Unmatched junction bases numbered 11, after V lost 1 base and J lost 0 bases. From germline, CDR1 is MNHEY and CDR2 SMNVEV (reference sequence). The CDR3 has 19 amino acids. The CDR3 protein is CASSLYGLATRSSYNEQFF. The CDR3 nucleotides are TGTGCCAGCAGTTTATATGGACTAGCAACTCGGAGCTCCTACAATGAGCAGTTCTTC.

This rearrangement joins TRBV7-9 to TRBJ2-1, with 8 bases matching TRBD2. Germline assignment: CDR1 SEHNR and CDR2 FQNEAQ (reference sequence). V trimming: 7 bases; J trimming: 8 bases; junction bases outside the gene matches: 7. There are 13 residues in the CDR3. The CDR3 DNA follows: TGTGCCAGCAAAGTAGCGGGACCTGATGAGCAGTTCTTC. Translated, it gives CASKVAGPDEQFF.

In its sample, this clone was seen once. The chain recombines TRBV5-1 with TRBJ2-1; TRBD1 is a possible D gene (6 bases). Germline CDR1 is SGHRS and CDR2 is YFSETQ. The CDR3 is made up of 14 amino acids. V dropped 7 bases and J dropped 4 bases, with 15 bases sitting between them. CDR3 nucleotides: TGCGCCAGCGGTTTCGGGACAAGGTACAATGAGCAGTTCTTC. Translating it yields CASGFGTRYNEQFF. Full variable domain (remainder filled in from reference TRBV5-1 and TRBJ2-1): KAGVTQTPRYLIKTRGQQVTLSCSPISGHRSVSWYQQTPGQGLQFLFEYFSETQRNKGNFPGRFSGRQFSNSRSEMNVSTLELGDSALYLCASGFGTRYNEQFFGPGTRLTVL.

This rearrangement joins TRBV5-1 to TRBJ1-4; TRBD1 is a possible D gene (5 bases). Per the germline V gene, CDR1 is SGHRS and CDR2 is YFSETQ. The CDR3 length is 15 residues. The ends were cut back, 2 bases at V and 2 bases at J, with 10 bases in the middle. The CDR3 region has the DNA TGCGCCAGCAGCTTAGGAGACAGCACTAATGAAAAACTGTTTTTT. It codes for CASSLGDSTNEKLFF.

The gene calls are TRBV5-1 and TRBJ1-2; D might be TRBD1 (6 bases). CDR3 length equals 15 residues. Germline V gene data show CDR1 as SGHRS and CDR2 as YFSETQ. Trimming shortened V by 4 bases and J by 2 bases, and 15 bases separated the two germline ends. The CDR3 is CASSLGQPSNYGYTF. For the CDR3, the DNA is TGCGCCAGCAGCCTAGGACAGCCTAGCAACTATGGCTACACCTTC.

The chain links TRBV19 to TRBJ1-4, with D maybe TRBD1 (5 bases). The CDR3 is 14 amino acids. Germline CDR1 is LNHDA and CDR2 is SQIVND (reference sequence). Trimming pared 6 bases from V and 4 bases from J, leaving 12 bases between. The CDR3 loop reads CASRIRGGNEKLFF. The CDR3, as DNA: TGTGCCAGTAGGATAAGGGGAGGTAATGAAAAACTGTTTTTT.

The chain joins TRBV4-1 to TRBJ1-2; the D gene is possibly TRBD1 (6 bases). The germline gives CDR1 MGHRA, CDR2 YSYEKL. The CDR3 runs to 16 residues. V was trimmed by 0 bases and J by 0 bases, leaving 11 bases between them. The CDR3 is CASSQDGQMANYGYTF. As DNA, the CDR3 is TGCGCCAGCAGCCAAGATGGACAGATGGCTAACTATGGCTACACCTTC.

This clone was seen a single time. This chain links TRBV5-1 with TRBJ1-6; 7 nucleotides align to TRBD1. This CDR3 region has 15 residues. V shed 4 bases and J 7 bases; nucleotides not matched to a gene: 8. Per germline, CDR1 SGHRS and CDR2 YFSETQ. This chain's CDR3 is CASSGGQLLNSPLHF. DNA for the CDR3: TGCGCCAGCAGCGGGGGACAGCTTCTAAATTCACCCCTCCACTTT.

V gene TRBV6-5 combines with J gene TRBJ2-7, with 8 nucleotides matching TRBD2. The CDR3 is 15 residues long. Germline V gene lookup returns CDR1 MNHEY and CDR2 SVGAGI. The V and J ends lost 5 bases and 2 bases, in that order; junction bases with no gene match: 8. The CDR3 protein is CASSRATSGAYEQYF. In nucleotides, the CDR3 is TGTGCCAGCAGTCGAGCAACTAGCGGAGCCTACGAGCAGTACTTC.

This clone was recorded a few times. This chain joins TRBV28 and TRBJ2-7, with TRBD1 matching 7 bases. The CDR3 sequence is 15 residues long. Germline CDR1 and CDR2: MDHEN and SYDVKM. The V gene end was trimmed by 3 bases and the J gene end by 2 bases; junction bases not matched to a gene: 7. Here the CDR3 DNA reads TGTGCCAGCAGTTTCCCCGGACAGGTAACCTACGAGCAGTACTTC. This gives the protein CASSFPGQVTYEQYF.

The V and J genes are TRBV7-9 and TRBJ2-5; 13 nucleotides agree with TRBD2. The germline CDR1 and CDR2 sequences are SEHNR and FQNEAQ (reference sequence). This CDR3 comprises 19 residues. The V and J ends lost 5 bases and 4 bases, in that order; junction bases with no gene match: 16. CDR3 nucleotide sequence: TGTGCCAGCAGCCGGACTAGCGGGAGCCCCATCATGCGTCTAGAGACCCAGTACTTC. Encoded protein: CASSRTSGSPIMRLETQYF. Looking up the rest from reference TRBV7-9 and TRBJ2-5 gives the full variable domain: DTGVSQNPRHKITKRGQNVTFRCDPISEHNRLYWYRQTLGQGPEFLTYFQNEAQLEKSRLLSDRFSAERPKGSFSTLEIQRTEQGDSAMYLCASSRTSGSPIMRLETQYFGPGTRLLVL.

V usage is TRBV29-1 and J usage is TRBJ2-7; D is possibly TRBD1 (6 bases). V was clipped by 7 bases and J by 4 bases, with 11 bases between them. The germline V gene encodes CDR1 SQVTM and CDR2 ANQGSEA. This CDR3 comprises 11 residues. The CDR3 spells CSAKQGYEQYF. As DNA, the CDR3 is TGCAGCGCGAAACAGGGTTACGAGCAGTACTTC.

This clone was observed a handful of times. The rearrangement uses TRBV5-1 and TRBJ2-7; TRBD2 matches 11 bases. V lost 5 bases, J lost 6 bases, and 4 bases stayed unmatched. CDR1 and CDR2 from the germline V gene are SGHRS and YFSETQ. The CDR3 contains 13 residues. CDR3: CASRTSGGGEQYF. CDR3 bases: TGCGCCAGCAGAACTAGCGGGGGAGGCGAGCAGTACTTC.

This chain joins TRBV3-1 (or the pseudogene TRBV3-2) and TRBJ1-2; 8 bases line up with TRBD1. The CDR3 is made up of 13 amino acids. J was trimmed by 4 bases and V by 8 bases; bases with no gene match: 6. Germline CDR1 and CDR2: LGHDT and YNNKEL (reference sequence). In DNA form, the CDR3 reads TGTGCCAGCGCCGACGGACAGGGCTATGGCTACACCTTC. This translates into CASADGQGYGYTF.

The chain combines TRBV4-1 with TRBJ2-1; 10 nucleotides align to TRBD2. With 0 bases clipped from V and 6 bases from J, the junction kept 8 bases outside the gene matches. CDR1 is MGHRA and CDR2 is YSYEKL in the germline V gene. CDR3 size: 17 residues. CDR3 in DNA: TGCGCCAGCAGCCAAGAGTTGGCTAGCGGGAGTTTCAATGAGCAGTTCTTC. Its protein product is CASSQELASGSFNEQFF.

This clone has a single count. The chain joins TRBV5-1 to TRBJ2-2, with D perhaps TRBD2 (6 bases). CDR1 SGHRS and CDR2 YFSETQ come from the germline V gene. V gave up 3 bases and J gave up 7 bases, with 16 bases separating them. There are 15 residues in the CDR3. The CDR3 coding sequence is TGCGCCAGCAGCTGGCAGGGACTCGCTGGCGGGGAGCTGTTTTTT. Its protein product is CASSWQGLAGGELFF.

The genes are TRBV28 and TRBJ1-2; TRBD1 agrees at 7 bases. CDR1 and CDR2 from the germline V gene are MDHEN and SYDVKM. Losses at the gene ends were 1 base for V and 8 bases for J; bases not matched to a gene: 7. The CDR3 has 14 amino acids. The CDR3 nucleotides are TGTGCCAGCAGTTTATTATCAGTACAGGGGGGCTACACCTTC. Translation gives CASSLLSVQGGYTF.